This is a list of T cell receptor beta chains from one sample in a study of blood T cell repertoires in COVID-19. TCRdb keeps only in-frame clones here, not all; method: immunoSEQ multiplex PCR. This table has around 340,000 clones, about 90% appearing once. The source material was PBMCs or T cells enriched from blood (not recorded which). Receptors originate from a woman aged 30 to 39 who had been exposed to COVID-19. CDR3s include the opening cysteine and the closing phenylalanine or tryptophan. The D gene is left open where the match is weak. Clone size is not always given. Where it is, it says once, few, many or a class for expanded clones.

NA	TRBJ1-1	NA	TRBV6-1	TGTGCCAGCAGTGAAGGGTGGGCGCCCGACACTGAAGCTTTCTTT	CASSEGWAPDTEAFF
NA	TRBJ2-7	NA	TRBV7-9	TGTGCCAGCAGCATCAGATCGACGGCGGTACACGAGCAGTACTTC	CASSIRSTAVHEQYF
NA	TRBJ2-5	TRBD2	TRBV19	TGTGCCAGCAGTAGCGGGAGAGGGGGAGAGACCCAGTACTTC	CASSSGRGGETQYF
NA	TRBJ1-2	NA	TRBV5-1	TGCGCCAGCAGCCCTGACGACCGGGACACCGGGGCCTATGGCTACACCTTC	CASSPDDRDTGAYGYTF
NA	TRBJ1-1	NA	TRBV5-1	TGCGCCAGCAGCTTGGTGGGCAGGGGATCCACTGAAGCTTTCTTT	CASSLVGRGSTEAFF
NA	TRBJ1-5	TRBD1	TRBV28	TGTGCCAGCAGTTTCGTAGCCGGGACAGGGATAAATCAGCCCCAGCATTTT	CASSFVAGTGINQPQHF
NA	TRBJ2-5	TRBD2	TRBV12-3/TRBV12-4	TGTGCCAGCAGTCCCTGGGGGGGGACCCAGTACTTC	CASSPWGGTQYF
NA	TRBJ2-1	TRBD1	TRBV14	TGTGCCAGCATTATGGGACAGGAGGATCTCGGTGAGCAGTTCTTC	CASIMGQEDLGEQFF
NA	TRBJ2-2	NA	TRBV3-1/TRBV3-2	TGTGCCAGCAGCCGGCACAGGGCAGGGGCCACCGGGGAGCTGTTTTTT	CASSRHRAGATGELFF
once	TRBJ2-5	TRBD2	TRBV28	TGTGCCAGCAGGGCGAAATGGGGACTAGCGGGAGGTGAGACCCAGTACTTC	CASRAKWGLAGGETQYF
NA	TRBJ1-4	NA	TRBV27	TGTGCCAGCAGTTTCCCTCAGAAGGGGCTGTGGGAAAAACTGTTTTTT	CASSFPQKGLWEKLFF
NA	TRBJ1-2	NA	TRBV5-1	TGCGCCAGCAGCTCAACTCCACCGAACTATGGCTACACCTTC	CASSSTPPNYGYTF
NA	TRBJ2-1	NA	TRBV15	TGTGCCACCAGCAGATCTACCCTAAATGAGCAGTTCTTC	CATSRSTLNEQFF
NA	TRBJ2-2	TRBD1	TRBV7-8	TGTGCCAGCAGCCCCCGGAGACAGGGCGCGAACACCGGGGAGCTGTTTTTT	CASSPRRQGANTGELFF
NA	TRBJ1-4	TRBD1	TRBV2	TGTGCCAGCAGTGGACATGGCACAGACAGGGCTGTGGGAGAAAAACTGTTTTTT	CASSGHGTDRAVGEKLFF
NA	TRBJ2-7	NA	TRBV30	TGTGCCTGGAGTCCCGGACTTAGCCACGAGCAGTACTTC	CAWSPGLSHEQYF
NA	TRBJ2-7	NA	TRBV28	TGTGCCAGCAGACCGCAGGGTTCCTACGAGCAGTACTTC	CASRPQGSYEQYF
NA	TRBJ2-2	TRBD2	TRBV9	TGTGCCAGCAGTGGAGGTAGCGGGAGGAACACCGGGGAGCTGTTTTTT	CASSGGSGRNTGELFF
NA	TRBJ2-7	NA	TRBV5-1	TGCGCCAGCAGCTTCACAGGGTGGACCTACGAGCAGTACTTC	CASSFTGWTYEQYF
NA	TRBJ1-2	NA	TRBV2	TGTGCCAGCAGTGAAAAGACAGGCCCAGGCTATGGCTACACCTTC	CASSEKTGPGYGYTF
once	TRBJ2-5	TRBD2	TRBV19	TGTGCCAGTAGTATCCCTCTCACTAGCGGGAGGACGGAGACCCAGTACTTC	CASSIPLTSGRTETQYF
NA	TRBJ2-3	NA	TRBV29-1	TGCAGCGTTGGTGGACTCAACACAGATACGCAGTATTTT	CSVGGLNTDTQYF
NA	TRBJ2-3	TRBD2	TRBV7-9	TGTGCCAGCAGCATTCTAGCGGCGGCAGATACGCAGTATTTT	CASSILAAADTQYF
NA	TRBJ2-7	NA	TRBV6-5	TGTGCCAGCAGTCCATACGGGTCCGAGCAGTACTTC	CASSPYGSEQYF
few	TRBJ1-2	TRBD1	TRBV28	TGTGCCAGCAGTCAAAGTCGATGGGGACAGGCTAACTATGGCTACACCTTC	CASSQSRWGQANYGYTF
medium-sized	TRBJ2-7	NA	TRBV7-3	TGTGCCAGCAGCTTAAAGGTGCGGGACGAGCAGTACTTC	CASSLKVRDEQYF
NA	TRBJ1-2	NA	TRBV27	TGTGCCAGCAGTTTGACCAGGGGAGGGGGTGGCTACACCTTC	CASSLTRGGGGYTF
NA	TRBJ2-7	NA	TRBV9	TGTGCCAGCAGCGTAGGGAGTAGTCCCGAGCAGTACTTC	CASSVGSSPEQYF
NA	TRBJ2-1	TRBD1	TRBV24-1	TGTGCCACCAGTGATCCTCGACAGGGTAAGGATGAGCAGTTCTTC	CATSDPRQGKDEQFF
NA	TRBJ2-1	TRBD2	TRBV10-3	TGTGCCATCAGTGATCAAGCGGGAGTCGCCCGAGGGCAGTTCTTC	CAISDQAGVARGQFF
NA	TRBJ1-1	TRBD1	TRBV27	TGTGCCAGCAGTCCCAGGACAGGGGCGGGGGTGAACACTGAAGCTTTCTTT	CASSPRTGAGVNTEAFF
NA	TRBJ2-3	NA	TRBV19	TGTGCCAGTAGTACCTATACCATCGAGGCGCAGTATTTT	CASSTYTIEAQYF
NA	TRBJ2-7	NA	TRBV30	TGTGCCTCCCAGACTAGTGGGAACTACGAGCAGTACTTC	CASQTSGNYEQYF
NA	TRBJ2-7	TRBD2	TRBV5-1	TGCGCCAGCAGCTTGGACCCGCCGGGACTAGGTTCCACCTACGAGCAGTACTTC	CASSLDPPGLGSTYEQYF
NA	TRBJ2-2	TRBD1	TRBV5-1	TGCGCCAGCAGCCCGGACAGGCCGAACACCGGGGAGCTGTTTTTT	CASSPDRPNTGELFF